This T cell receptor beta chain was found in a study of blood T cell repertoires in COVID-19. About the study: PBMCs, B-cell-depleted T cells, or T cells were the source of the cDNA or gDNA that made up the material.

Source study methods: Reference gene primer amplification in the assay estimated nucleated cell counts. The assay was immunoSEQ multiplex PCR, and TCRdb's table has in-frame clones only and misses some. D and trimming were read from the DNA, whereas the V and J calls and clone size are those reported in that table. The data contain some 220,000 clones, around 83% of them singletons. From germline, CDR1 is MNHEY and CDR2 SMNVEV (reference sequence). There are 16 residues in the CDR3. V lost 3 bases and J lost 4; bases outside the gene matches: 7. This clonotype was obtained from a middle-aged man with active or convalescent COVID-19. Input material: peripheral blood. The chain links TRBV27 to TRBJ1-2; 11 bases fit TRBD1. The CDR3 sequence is CASSFPWTGGFYGYTF. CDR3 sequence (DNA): TGTGCCAGCAGTTTCCCGTGGACAGGGGGCTTCTATGGCTACACCTTC.